This T cell receptor beta chain derives from a study of T cells in Graves' hyperthyroidism and ophthalmopathy. At least ten counts were recorded for this clonotype. Its antigen is not identified. Any patient presenting with uncontrolled infection, other autoimmune disease, pregnancy or lactation was left out. It was 10 ml of fresh peripheral blood that supplied the PBMCs. In germline, CDR1 is MNHNS, CDR2 SASEGT. The CDR3 consists of 15 residues. Deletions cut 1 base from V and 7 bases from J, with 16 bases between. Findings and limits, study-wide: Stable hyperthyroidism was told apart from ophthalmopathy by a model built on 13 V-J features. Blood samples included most of the expanded thyroid clonotypes exceeding 0.001.

RNA transcripts yielded amplified TCR beta CDR3 regions. The study used the HTBI primer set for a first-round RT-PCR of the TCR CDR3. Each CDR3 protein is one row after TCRdb ran MiXCR on the multiplex PCR reads. The sample shows about 700,000 distinct CDR3 sequences, 11% to 15% of them seen only once. This clonotype was sampled from a woman between 18 and 29 years old with Graves' hyperthyroidism. The J gene is TRBJ2-5, the V gene TRBV6-1; the D gene is possibly TRBD1 (5 bases). Sequencing input: blood. The chain's CDR3 is CASSEEWTPLGTQYF. For the CDR3, the DNA is TGTGCCAGCAGTGAAGAGTGGACACCCCTGGGGACCCAGTACTTC.